This T cell receptor beta chain was captured by sequencing in a study of blood T cells in healthy people across ages. Study background: Template switching retrieved approximately one barcoded beta molecule for each two T cells.

This clonotype was found a few times. Its antigen is still unknown. The use of a sample-barcoded 5' primer and a J-beta primer mix characterized a second PCR of about 7 to 12 cycles. TCRdb re-derived calls from the 5' RACE reads in MiXCR, one entry per CDR3 protein. The table has about 570,000 distinct CDR3 sequences, about 28% seen once; the top ten hold over 3.5%. Study-wide results and limits: More naive CD4+ cells and higher diversity were found in long-lived than in aged donors. PBMCs that were unsorted prevented a conclusive naive versus antigen-experienced comparison.

This CDR3 spans 17 amino acids. Looked up from germline, CDR1 is SQVTM and CDR2 is ANQGSEA. This same sample was also taken into another study, of T cells of mothers and their children.

Specimen: blood. The J gene is TRBJ2-5, the V gene TRBV29-1, with D perhaps matching TRBD2 (5 bases). The tail of the sequence fits TRBJ2-1 better, so the J call may be wrong. This clonotype was sampled from a boy aged 2 to 10 in good health. The CDR3 here is CSVDLLPGNDYYNEQFF. Written as DNA, the CDR3 is TGCAGCGTTGACCTCTTACCGGGAAACGACTACTACAATGAGCAGTTCTTC.